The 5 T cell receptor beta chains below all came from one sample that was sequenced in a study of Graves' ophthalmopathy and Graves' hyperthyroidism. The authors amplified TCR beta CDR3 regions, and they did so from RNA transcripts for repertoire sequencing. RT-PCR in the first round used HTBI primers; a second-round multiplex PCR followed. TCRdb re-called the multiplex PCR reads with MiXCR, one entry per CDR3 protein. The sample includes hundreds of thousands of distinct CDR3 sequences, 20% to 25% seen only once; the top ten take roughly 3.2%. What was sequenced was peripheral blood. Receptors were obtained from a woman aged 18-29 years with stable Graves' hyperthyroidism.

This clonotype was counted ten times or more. CDR3 sequence reads: CAISGQETYEQYF. The CDR3 nucleotides read TGTGCCATCAGTGGACAGGAGACCTACGAGCAGTACTTC. The J gene is TRBJ2-7, the V gene TRBV10-3; D is perhaps TRBD1 (6 bases). Deletions cut 4 bases from V and 2 bases from J, with 9 bases between. The germline CDR1 and CDR2 sequences are ENHRY and SYGVKD. The CDR3 is made up of 13 amino acids.

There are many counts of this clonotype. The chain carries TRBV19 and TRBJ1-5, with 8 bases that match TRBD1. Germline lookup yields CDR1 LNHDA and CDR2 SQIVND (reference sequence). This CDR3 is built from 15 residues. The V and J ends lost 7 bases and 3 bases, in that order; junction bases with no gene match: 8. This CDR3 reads CASTRSGGINQPQHF. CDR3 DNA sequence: TGTGCCAGTACCCGGTCAGGGGGCATCAATCAGCCCCAGCATTTT.

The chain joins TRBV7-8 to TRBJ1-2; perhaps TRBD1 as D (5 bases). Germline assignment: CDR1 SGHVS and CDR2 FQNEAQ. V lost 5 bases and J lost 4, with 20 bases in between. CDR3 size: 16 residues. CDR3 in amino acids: CASSQPGMGGSYGYTF. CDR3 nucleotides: TGTGCCAGCAGCCAGCCGGGGATGGGGGGTTCCTATGGCTACACCTTC.

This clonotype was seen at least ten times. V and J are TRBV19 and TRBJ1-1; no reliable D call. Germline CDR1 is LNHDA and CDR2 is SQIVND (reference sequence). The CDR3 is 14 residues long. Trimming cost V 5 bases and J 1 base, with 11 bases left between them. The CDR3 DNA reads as TGTGCCAGTAGTCTGGGCCGGACGAACACTGAAGCTTTCTTT. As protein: CASSLGRTNTEAFF.

The CDR3: CASSQVGSSTGLREQYF. CDR3 sequence (DNA): TGTGCCAGCAGCCAAGTTGGGTCGAGTACGGGACTAAGGGAGCAGTACTTC. The chain employs TRBV3-1 and TRBJ2-7; 7 bases line up with TRBD2. Germline CDR1 reads LGHDT; CDR2 reads YNNKEL (reference sequence). J was trimmed by 7 bases and V by 1 base; bases with no gene match: 16. CDR3 size: 17 residues.